This passage covers 24 T cell receptor beta chains from one sample sequenced in a study of T cell repertoires in cytomegalovirus infection. Each CDR3 protein is one row after TCRdb ran MiXCR on the reads. Altogether some 220,000 distinct CDR3 sequences are present, roughly an eighth being singletons, with the ten largest covering 1.5% to 2%. Sequencing was carried out using PBMCs. All receptors come from a human donor in good health (CMV status not recorded). Some clones in this sample may be carry-over from other donors' samples.

Turning to this clonotype: The CDR3 does not end in the conserved phenylalanine or tryptophan, so this is likely a read error. The chain joins TRBV19 to TRBJ1-5, with D unclear. With 6 bases removed from V and 0 bases from J, the gap between germline ends came to 9 bases. The CDR3 totals 14 residues. Germline V gene lookup returns CDR1 LNHDA and CDR2 SQIVND (reference sequence). CDR3 coding DNA: TGTGCCAGTAGACCTTTGGGTAGCAATCAGCCCCAGCATTCT. This sequence encodes CASRPLGSNQPQHS.

This clonotype has a count of ten or more. The rearrangement links TRBV12-5 to TRBJ1-5, with 7 nucleotides matching TRBD1. This CDR3 comprises 15 residues. J gave up 2 bases and V 8 bases, and 9 bases lay outside the gene matches. The germline gives CDR1 LGHNT, CDR2 FRNRAP. The CDR3 bases are TGTGCTAGTTGGGACGACAGGGACGGCAATCAGCCCCAGCATTTT. As protein: CASWDDRDGNQPQHF.

About this clonotype: One end of the junction is discordant with germline, which a read error may explain. The chain has TRBV6-2 or TRBV6-3 and TRBJ2-6, with 9 bases lining up with TRBD1. This CDR3 region has 13 residues. CDR1 and CDR2 (germline): MNHEY, SVGEGT. The CDR3 sequence is CASSRTGANVLTF. DNA of the CDR3: TGTGCCAGCAGTCGGACAGGGGCAAACGTCCTGACTTTC.

V and J are TRBV29-1 and TRBJ2-1, with D hard to call. CDR3 length: 13 residues. V was trimmed by 7 bases and J by 5 bases, leaving 15 bases between them. Germline V lookup: CDR1 SQVTM, CDR2 ANQGSEA. The CDR3 DNA is TGCAGCGCCTCCCCCTCACCGAACAATGAGCAGTTCTTC. Protein product: CSASPSPNNEQFF.

The chain employs TRBV5-4 and TRBJ2-1; possibly TRBD2 for D (6 bases). This CDR3 region has 15 residues. Germline V CDR1 and CDR2: SGHNT, YYREEE (reference sequence). Trimming removed 3 bases at V and 1 base at J, with 11 bases between. The CDR3 DNA is TGTGCCAGCAGCTCGGACGGGGGTTCCTACAATGAGCAGTTCTTC. Its protein is CASSSDGGSYNEQFF.

This clonotype was recorded a few times. This rearrangement joins TRBV10-3 to TRBJ1-1; 8 positions agree with TRBD1. CDR1 is ENHRY and CDR2 is SYGVKD in the germline V gene. The CDR3 covers 14 residues. The ends lost 3 bases at V and 1 base at J; junction bases unmatched: 1. The CDR3 loop is CAISDRGPNTEAFF. The CDR3, as DNA: TGTGCCATCAGTGACAGGGGGCCGAACACTGAAGCTTTCTTT.

This clonotype was seen repeatedly, ten times or more. The V and J genes are TRBV19 and TRBJ2-1, with TRBD2 matching 7 bases. Unmatched junction bases numbered 17, after V lost 3 bases and J lost 9 bases. The germline gives CDR1 LNHDA, CDR2 SQIVND (reference sequence). The CDR3 runs 17 residues. In nucleotides, the CDR3 is TGTGCCAGTAGTATGGGTGGCGGGGCGGGAGCCCCACGTGAGCAGTTCTTC. It yields the protein CASSMGGGAGAPREQFF.

In its sample, this clonotype was seen many times. In DNA, the CDR3 is TGTGCCAGCAGCTTGGGGGGGAGCGTCTCTGGGGCCAACGTCCTGACTTTC. This encodes CASSLGGSVSGANVLTF. The chain couples TRBV7-2 to TRBJ2-6; 7 bases line up with TRBD2. With 3 bases clipped from V and 0 bases from J, the junction kept 5 bases outside the gene matches. Germline V CDR1 and CDR2: SGHTA, FQGNSA. The CDR3 contains 17 residues.

This clonotype was detected only a few times. This chain links TRBV7-3 with TRBJ2-1; D remains unclear. CDR1 is SGHTA and CDR2 is FQGTGA in the germline V gene. V dropped 1 base and J dropped 4 bases, with 11 bases sitting between them. The length of the CDR3 is 15 residues. DNA for the CDR3: TGTGCCAGCAGCTTAAAACTCGACGATTACAATGAGCAGTTCTTC. The encoded protein is CASSLKLDDYNEQFF.

This clonotype was seen repeatedly, ten times or more. The CDR3 DNA is TGTGCCAGTAGTATTCGGATGGCTAGCGGGAGAGAGACCCAGTACTTC. This codes for CASSIRMASGRETQYF. The chain joins TRBV19 to TRBJ2-5; 10 nucleotides match TRBD2. The CDR3 contains 16 residues. J gave up 4 bases and V 3 bases, and 8 bases lay outside the gene matches. The germline CDR1 and CDR2 sequences are LNHDA and SQIVND (reference sequence).

This chain uses TRBV15 with TRBJ2-2; 8 bases are shared with TRBD1. The germline CDR1 and CDR2 sequences are LNHNV and YYDKDF (reference sequence). The CDR3 contains 17 residues. V trimming: 3 bases; J trimming: 6 bases; junction bases outside the gene matches: 12. The CDR3 bases are TGTGCCACCAGCAGGGAAACAGGGGGGAATTACCCCGGGGAGCTGTTTTTT. The encoded protein is CATSRETGGNYPGELFF.

The genes are TRBV6-1 and TRBJ2-2; D may be TRBD1 (5 bases). The CDR3 runs to 14 residues. V shed 5 bases and J shed 1 base, with 8 bases lying between them. Germline V gene lookup returns CDR1 MNHNS and CDR2 SASEGT. CDR3 sequence reads: CASSWGLNTGELFF. The CDR3 DNA reads as TGTGCCAGCAGTTGGGGCCTGAACACCGGGGAGCTGTTTTTT.

This chain connects TRBV20-1 to TRBJ1-2; 7 bases line up with TRBD1. V trimming: 5 bases; J trimming: 2 bases; junction bases outside the gene matches: 5. CDR1 and CDR2 (germline): DFQATT, SNEGSKA (reference sequence). CDR3 length: 13 residues. CDR3 bases: TGCAGTGCTGCCCGGGGACAGAACTATGGCTACACCTTC. It is translated as CSAARGQNYGYTF.

This chain links TRBV12-5 with TRBJ2-5; 8 positions match TRBD2. The CDR3 covers 12 residues. Trimming at V came to 4 bases and at J to 5 bases, leaving 0 bases not matched to a gene. In germline, CDR1 is LGHNT, CDR2 FRNRAP. The CDR3 reads CASGSGGETQYF. The CDR3 region has the DNA TGTGCTAGTGGTTCGGGGGGGGAGACCCAGTACTTC.

The rearrangement links TRBV15 to TRBJ1-3; TRBD1 matches at 10 bases. Trimming cost V 1 base and J 0 bases; bases outside gene matches: 6. This CDR3 comprises 18 residues. Germline CDR1 LNHNV, CDR2 YYDKDF (reference sequence). The CDR3 nucleotides read TGTGCCACCAGCAGAGTGGGACAGGGGCCATCCTCTGGAAACACCATATATTTT. It yields the protein CATSRVGQGPSSGNTIYF.

The chain carries TRBV19 and TRBJ1-4; D might be TRBD1 (5 bases). The germline gives CDR1 LNHDA, CDR2 SQIVND (reference sequence). Trimming took off 10 bases at V and 5 bases at J, with 14 bases between the two ends. The CDR3 extends over 13 amino acids. The CDR3 loop is CATTGRRNEKLFF. The CDR3 DNA sequence: TGTGCCACAACGGGACGACGAAATGAAAAACTGTTTTTT.

This clonotype was seen at least ten times. The CDR3 region has the DNA TGTGCCAGCACCCAGGGCCGCTCCTACGAGCAGTACTTC. This gives the protein CASTQGRSYEQYF. The chain employs TRBV28 and TRBJ2-7, with D possibly being TRBD1 (5 bases). The CDR3 sequence is 13 residues long. CDR1 and CDR2 from the germline V gene are MDHEN and SYDVKM. V lost 7 bases and J lost 0, with 10 bases in between.

This clonotype was observed a handful of times. The chain recombines TRBV5-1 with TRBJ2-1, with TRBD1 matching over 7 bases. This CDR3 has 16 amino acids. CDR1 and CDR2 from the germline V gene are SGHRS and YFSETQ. With V trimmed by 2 bases and J by 1 base, 6 bases remained unmatched. CDR3 nucleotides: TGCGCCAGCAGCTTTCAGGGGGTAGAGTCCTACAATGAGCAGTTCTTC. Translated: CASSFQGVESYNEQFF.

This clonotype was counted at least ten times. The chain joins TRBV7-2 to TRBJ2-3; tentatively, D is TRBD1 (6 bases). From germline, CDR1 is SGHTA and CDR2 FQGNSA. This CDR3 has 14 amino acids. The V gene lost 5 bases and the J gene lost 2 bases, with 11 bases spanning the gap. For the CDR3, the DNA is TGTGCCAGCAGCATTAGGACAGACACAGATACGCAGTATTTT. Its protein is CASSIRTDTDTQYF.

This clonotype was recorded at least ten times. The chain combines TRBV5-1 with TRBJ2-1, with 7 nucleotides matching TRBD2. Germline V gene sequence: CDR1 SGHRS, CDR2 YFSETQ. The junction had 7 bases not matched to a gene; V was cut back by 2 bases and J by 8 bases. CDR3 length: 14 residues. DNA for the CDR3: TGCGCCAGCAGCTTCCAGCGGGGAGGAGATGAGCAGTTCTTC. Encoded protein: CASSFQRGGDEQFF.

The chain couples TRBV7-2 to TRBJ2-2; tentatively, D is TRBD1 (5 bases). Per germline, CDR1 SGHTA and CDR2 FQGNSA. The V end lost 5 bases, the J end lost 4 bases, and 14 bases lay between the germline ends. The CDR3 totals 15 residues. CDR3 nucleotides: TGTGCCAGCAGCCCGTTAGGGGCCGGCACCGGGGAGCTGTTTTTT. The encoded protein is CASSPLGAGTGELFF. Based on the CDR3 plus reference TRBV7-2 and TRBJ2-2, the full variable domain is GAGVSQSPSNKVTEKGKDVELRCDPISGHTALYWYRQSLGQGLEFLIYFQGNSAPDKSGLPSDRFSAERTGGSVSTLTIQRTQQEDSAVYLCASSPLGAGTGELFFGEGSRLTVL.

This clonotype was seen only a few times. CDR3 sequence reads: CASSPRQVNVGELFF. The CDR3 DNA reads TGTGCCAGCAGCCCCCGACAGGTTAACGTCGGGGAGCTGTTTTTT. The gene calls are TRBV3-1 and TRBJ2-2, with D possibly TRBD1 on 6 matching bases. The germline CDR1 and CDR2 sequences are LGHDT and YNNKEL (reference sequence). There are 15 residues in the CDR3. The V gene lost 4 bases and the J gene lost 7 bases, with 16 bases spanning the gap.

The sample holds a few counts of this clonotype. This chain links TRBV20-1 with TRBJ2-3; either TRBD1 or TRBD2 may fit D (5 bases each). This CDR3 is 16 amino acids long. CDR1 DFQATT and CDR2 SNEGSKA come from the germline V gene (reference sequence). Trimming took off 3 bases at V and 0 bases at J, with 16 bases between the two ends. CDR3 DNA sequence: TGCAGTGCTAGCGCGGACATTTGGACTAGCACAGATACGCAGTATTTT. It specifies CSASADIWTSTDTQYF.

This clonotype was seen ten or more times. The J gene is TRBJ1-1, the V gene TRBV7-2; tentatively, D is TRBD1 (6 bases). The V gene lost 4 bases and the J gene lost 4 bases, with 10 bases spanning the gap. The CDR3 runs 13 residues. Germline V gene lookup returns CDR1 SGHTA and CDR2 FQGNSA. CDR3 residues: CASSSKGVTEAFF. The CDR3 coding sequence is TGTGCCAGCAGCTCCAAGGGGGTCACTGAAGCTTTCTTT.